The 28 T cell receptor beta chains reported below all come from one sample, sequenced in a study of blood T cell repertoires in COVID-19. Clones were sequenced by immunoSEQ multiplex PCR, and TCRdb holds only the in-frame ones, with some missing. This table has around 130,000 clones, more than 70% appearing once. Sequenced material: peripheral blood. These receptors were collected from a human donor in a cohort sampled during active COVID-19.

V is TRBV30 and J is TRBJ1-1, with D possibly TRBD1 on 5 matching bases. The CDR3 runs 14 residues. The V end lost 3 bases, the J end lost 0 bases, and 11 bases lay between the germline ends. Germline V lookup: CDR1 GTSNPN, CDR2 SVGIG (reference sequence). CDR3 region: CAWRGGPLNTEAFF. In DNA, the CDR3 is TGTGCCTGGAGGGGGGGACCTTTGAACACTGAAGCTTTCTTT.

The rearrangement joins TRBV25-1 to TRBJ2-3; 12 bases are a match to TRBD2. Germline V CDR1 and CDR2: MGHDK, SYGVNS. J lost 2 bases, V lost 5 bases, and 5 bases had no gene match. This CDR3 comprises 16 residues. This CDR3 reads CASSRTSGANTDTQYF. In nucleotides, the CDR3 is TGTGCCAGCAGTCGGACTAGCGGGGCAAACACAGATACGCAGTATTTT.

This clone was observed a single time. This chain joins TRBV10-3 and TRBJ2-1; 9 bases fit TRBD2. The CDR3 contains 12 residues. Germline CDR1 and CDR2: ENHRY and SYGVKD. After removal of 5 bases from V and 14 bases from J, the junction contained 7 bases not matched to a gene. The CDR3 sequence is CAISLAGNEEFF. The CDR3 nucleotides read TGTGCCATCAGTCTAGCGGGAAACGAGGAGTTCTTC.

The CDR3 sequence: CASSPARVVYEQYF. CDR3 nucleotides: TGTGCCAGCTCACCTGCCAGGGTCGTATACGAGCAGTACTTC. V and J are TRBV18 and TRBJ2-7, with a tentative D call TRBD1 (5 bases). CDR3 size: 14 residues. Germline-derived CDR1 and CDR2 are KGHSH and LQKENI. V was trimmed by 3 bases and J by 4 bases, leaving 13 bases between them.

The V and J genes are TRBV18 and TRBJ1-2; D gene uncertain. Germline lookup yields CDR1 KGHSH and CDR2 LQKENI. The CDR3 totals 12 residues. V was cut by 0 bases and J by 4 bases, with 3 bases left in between. The chain's CDR3 is CASSPPGYGYTF. For the CDR3, the DNA is TGTGCCAGCTCACCACCCGGCTATGGCTACACCTTC.

V gene TRBV18 combines with J gene TRBJ2-6; 9 positions match TRBD1. CDR1 and CDR2 from the germline V gene are KGHSH and LQKENI. Germline trimming cut 4 bases from V and 0 bases from J; bases unmatched to any gene: 4. The CDR3 sequence is 17 residues long. The CDR3 bases are TGTGCCAGCTCACGACAGGGGGTTGCCTCTGGGGCCAACGTCCTGACTTTC. Translation: CASSRQGVASGANVLTF.

The CDR3 reads CATSDRTSGVNTGELFF. In DNA form, the CDR3 reads TGTGCCACCAGTGATCGCACTAGCGGGGTGAACACCGGGGAGCTGTTTTTT. The V gene is TRBV24-1, the J gene TRBJ2-2, with 10 bases matching TRBD2. CDR3 length: 17 residues. Unmatched junction bases numbered 4, after V lost 3 bases and J lost 1 base. Germline V lookup: CDR1 KGHDR, CDR2 SFDVKD.

The DNA of the CDR3 is TGTGCCAGAAGCCTGGGGGCTAGCGAGTCCTACGAGCAGTACTTC. It encodes CARSLGASESYEQYF. The chain employs TRBV5-3 and TRBJ2-7; D assignment may be TRBD1 or TRBD2 (6 bases each). Being an ORF, TRBV5-3 has a function that is uncertain. There are 15 residues in the CDR3. The V and J ends lost 4 bases and 1 base respectively, with 15 bases between them.

CDR3 coding DNA: TGTGCCAGCAGTTTAGACGCAGGGGGAAACTATGGCTACACCTTC. It codes for CASSLDAGGNYGYTF. This chain links TRBV28 with TRBJ1-2; 7 nucleotides line up with TRBD1. V gave up 2 bases and J gave up 2 bases; unmatched junction bases: 5. The CDR3 loop spans 15 amino acids. Germline V gene data show CDR1 as MDHEN and CDR2 as SYDVKM.

The chain recombines TRBV7-2 with TRBJ2-7; 7 bases are shared with TRBD1. The CDR3 has 15 residues. Germline-derived CDR1 and CDR2 are SGHTA and FQGNSA. V lost 2 bases to trimming and J lost 1 base; unmatched junction nucleotides: 5. CDR3 in DNA: TGTGCCAGCAGCTTATTTGGGACAGATTCCTACGAGCAGTACTTC. Residues: CASSLFGTDSYEQYF.

The V call is TRBV6-5, the J call TRBJ2-3; 8 bases are shared with TRBD2. This CDR3 is built from 16 residues. With V trimmed by 4 bases and J by 4 bases, 10 bases remained unmatched. CDR1 is MNHEY and CDR2 is SVGAGI in the germline V gene. The CDR3, as DNA: TGTGCCAGCAGTTTTATAGCGGGACCCTCCCCAGATACGCAGTATTTT. Encoded protein: CASSFIAGPSPDTQYF.

The J gene is TRBJ1-4, the V gene TRBV5-6, with 8 bases lining up with TRBD1. The V gene end was trimmed by 3 bases and the J gene end by 7 bases; junction bases not matched to a gene: 8. The CDR3 covers 15 residues. CDR1 and CDR2 from the germline V gene are SGHDT and YYEEEE. The CDR3 DNA reads TGTGCCAGCAGCTGGGGGGACAGGAGACGTGAAAAACTGTTTTTT. Amino acids: CASSWGDRRREKLFF.

The J gene is TRBJ1-1, the V gene TRBV10-3; 8 nucleotides line up with TRBD1. The junction had 6 bases not matched to a gene; V was cut back by 6 bases and J by 3 bases. The CDR3 spans 14 residues. Germline V CDR1 and CDR2: ENHRY, SYGVKD. This CDR3 reads CAIRSDRGDTEAFF. In DNA, the CDR3 is TGTGCCATCAGAAGTGACAGGGGCGACACTGAAGCTTTCTTT.

This chain joins TRBV7-9 and TRBJ2-1; D may be TRBD2 (7 bases). The CDR3 runs to 18 residues. Between the trimmed V and J ends, which lost 5 bases and 2 bases, there was a span of 22 bases. CDR1 and CDR2 (germline): SEHNR, FQNEAQ (reference sequence). The CDR3 bases are TGTGCCAGCAGCCCGGGGACCCTAACGGGGGGCACCTACAATGAGCAGTTCTTC. It is translated as CASSPGTLTGGTYNEQFF.

This chain joins TRBV27 and TRBJ1-5, with 7 bases fitting TRBD1. The germline gives CDR1 MNHEY, CDR2 SMNVEV (reference sequence). The CDR3 has 17 amino acids. Trimming cost V 7 bases and J 1 base; bases outside gene matches: 13. CDR3: CASNPRDSFFSNQPQHF. The CDR3 bases are TGTGCCAGCAACCCCCGGGACAGTTTTTTCAGCAATCAGCCCCAGCATTTT.

The genes are TRBV7-2 and TRBJ2-7, with D tentatively TRBD1 (5 bases). Germline values: CDR1 SGHTA, CDR2 FQGNSA. The CDR3 totals 13 residues. The germline V and J ends were trimmed by 0 bases and 6 bases, with 9 bases remaining between them. In DNA, the CDR3 is TGTGCCAGCAGCTTAGCCAGGGCAAGCGAGCAGTACGTC. Translated, it gives CASSLARASEQYV.

This clone was seen just once. The rearrangement joins TRBV11-2 to TRBJ1-6; no firm D call. Trimming removed 4 bases at V and 7 bases at J, with 14 bases between. The CDR3 runs 15 residues. Germline V gives CDR1 SGHAT, CDR2 FQNNGV. DNA of the CDR3: TGTGCCAGCAGCTCGCAGACGCGGCAGAATTCACCCCTCCACTTT. Residues: CASSSQTRQNSPLHF.

V is TRBV7-9 and J is TRBJ2-3; 15 bases fit TRBD2. With V trimmed by 5 bases and J by 5 bases, 8 bases remained unmatched. This CDR3 is 17 amino acids long. The V gene's germline CDR1 is SEHNR and CDR2 FQNEAQ (reference sequence). DNA of the CDR3: TGTGCCAGCAGCAGAGGACTAGCGGGAGGGGTGGAAGATACGCAGTATTTT. Amino acid sequence: CASSRGLAGGVEDTQYF.

J is TRBJ2-1 and V is TRBV6-5; D possibly corresponds to TRBD2 (7 bases). From germline, CDR1 is MNHEY and CDR2 SVGAGI. This CDR3 contains 13 residues. Trimming stripped 7 bases from V and 10 bases from J, with 17 bases between. The CDR3 sequence: CASTPKGRGEQFF. The CDR3 region has the DNA TGTGCCAGCACCCCTAAGGGGAGGGGGGAGCAGTTCTTC.

The genes are TRBV3-1 (or the pseudogene TRBV3-2) and TRBJ2-5; 14 positions match TRBD2. V shed 4 bases, J shed 5 bases, and the junction held 6 bases outside the gene matches. Germline CDR1 is LGHDT and CDR2 is YNNKEL (reference sequence). This CDR3 comprises 16 residues. In DNA, the CDR3 is TGTGCCAGCAGCCGACGGACTAGCGGGAGGAAGGAGACCCAGTACTTC. It translates to CASSRRTSGRKETQYF.

The table lists this clone with a count of one. This chain joins TRBV30 and TRBJ2-5, with 10 bases fitting TRBD2. The germline CDR1 and CDR2 sequences are GTSNPN and SVGIG (reference sequence). This CDR3 has 15 amino acids. Trimming at V came to 4 bases and at J to 5 bases, leaving 10 bases not matched to a gene. The CDR3 reads CAWKAGGPRSETQYF. CDR3 DNA: TGTGCCTGGAAAGCGGGGGGGCCGAGGAGCGAGACCCAGTACTTC. Full variable domain (missing parts from reference TRBV30 and TRBJ2-5): SQTIHQWPATLVQPVGSPLSLECTVEGTSNPNLYWYRQAAGRGLQLLFYSVGIGQISSEVPQNLSASRPQDRQFILSSKKLLLSDSGFYLCAWKAGGPRSETQYFGPGTRLLVL.

This rearrangement joins TRBV18 to TRBJ1-1; the D gene is possibly TRBD1 (5 bases). Germline CDR1 KGHSH, CDR2 LQKENI. V lost 5 bases, J lost 3 bases, and 16 bases lay in between. This CDR3 comprises 15 residues. DNA of the CDR3: TGTGCCAGCTCATTTGGTGGGGGGACCTACACTGAAGCTTTCTTT. Protein: CASSFGGGTYTEAFF.

This clone has just a few counts. The V gene is TRBV5-6, the J gene TRBJ2-2, with 10 bases that match TRBD2. The germline gives CDR1 SGHDT, CDR2 YYEEEE. With V trimmed by 3 bases and J by 5 bases, 7 bases remained unmatched. The CDR3 has 16 residues. This CDR3 is CASSYQLAGNTGELFF. The CDR3 nucleotides read TGTGCCAGCAGCTACCAACTAGCGGGAAATACCGGGGAGCTGTTTTTT.

This chain uses TRBV25-1 with TRBJ2-7, with 10 bases matching TRBD1. J was trimmed by 5 bases and V by 3 bases; bases with no gene match: 16. The CDR3 is 18 residues long. CDR1 MGHDK and CDR2 SYGVNS come from the germline V gene. CDR3 sequence: CASSDSLLSGTGVNEQYF. The DNA of the CDR3 is TGTGCCAGCAGTGACTCGCTTCTATCCGGGACAGGGGTCAACGAGCAGTACTTC.

The V call is TRBV4-3, the J call TRBJ1-1, with 8 bases that match TRBD1. With 3 bases clipped from V and 9 bases from J, the junction kept 3 bases outside the gene matches. The CDR3 is made up of 12 amino acids. Germline CDR1 and CDR2: LGHNA and YSLEER. CDR3 nucleotides: TGCGCCAGCAGCCAGGACAGGGCAAAAGCTTTCTTT. Its protein is CASSQDRAKAFF.

This clone appeared a single time. V gene TRBV5-1 combines with J gene TRBJ1-4; 7 nucleotides agree with TRBD1. V was pared by 1 base and J by 8 bases, with 2 bases of the junction left unmatched. Germline V lookup: CDR1 SGHRS, CDR2 YFSETQ. This CDR3 comprises 13 residues. The CDR3 loop reads CASSLTGDEKLFF. DNA of the CDR3: TGCGCCAGCAGCTTGACAGGGGACGAAAAACTGTTTTTT.

The chain combines TRBV5-1 with TRBJ2-3; TRBD1 matches 8 bases. Germline CDR1 reads SGHRS; CDR2 reads YFSETQ. The length of the CDR3 is 17 residues. J lost 0 bases, V lost 4 bases, and 10 bases had no gene match. In DNA, the CDR3 is TGCGCCAGCAGCATAGGGACAGGAAAAACTAGCACAGATACGCAGTATTTT. Its translation: CASSIGTGKTSTDTQYF.

The V call is TRBV10-3, the J call TRBJ2-1; TRBD1 might be the D (5 bases). Deletions cut 7 bases from V and 10 bases from J, with 17 bases between. The CDR3 is 13 amino acids. CDR1 and CDR2 from the germline V gene are ENHRY and SYGVKD. CDR3 residues: CAIMGPGLREQFF. Here the CDR3 DNA reads TGTGCCATCATGGGGCCCGGGTTGAGAGAGCAGTTCTTC.